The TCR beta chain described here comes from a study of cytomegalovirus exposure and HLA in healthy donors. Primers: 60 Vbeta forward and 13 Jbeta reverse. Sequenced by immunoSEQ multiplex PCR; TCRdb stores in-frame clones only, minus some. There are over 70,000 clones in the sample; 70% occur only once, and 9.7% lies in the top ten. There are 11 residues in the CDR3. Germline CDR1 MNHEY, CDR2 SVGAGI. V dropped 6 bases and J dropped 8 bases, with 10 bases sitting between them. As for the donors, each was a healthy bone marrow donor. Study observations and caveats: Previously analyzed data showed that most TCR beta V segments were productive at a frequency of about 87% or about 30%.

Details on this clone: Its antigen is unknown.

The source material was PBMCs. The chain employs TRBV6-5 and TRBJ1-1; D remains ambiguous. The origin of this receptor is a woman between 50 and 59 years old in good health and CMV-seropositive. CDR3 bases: TGTGCCAGCAGCCAACGACAAGAAGCTTTCTTT. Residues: CASSQRQEAFF.